The rows below give T cell receptor beta chains drawn from one sample of a study of glioma-infiltrating T cells after dendritic cell vaccination. Sequencing used immunoSEQ multiplex PCR; TCRdb keeps in-frame clones, though not all of them. The data show approximately 50,000 clones, 85% to 90% seen once. The sequenced sample was blood, obtained after dendritic cell vaccination. These receptors were taken from a human donor with glioblastoma. The CDR3 runs from the conserved cysteine through the conserved F or W. D genes are given only for firm matches. Clone sizes are given selectively: once, few, many, or a class where the clone is expanded.

d_call	v_call	j_call	clone_size	cdr3_aa	cdr3_nt
TRBD2	TRBV15	TRBJ2-1	NA	CATSPVASGMTEQFF	TGTGCCACCAGCCCCGTGGCTAGCGGGATGACGGAGCAGTTCTTC
NA	TRBV10-3	TRBJ2-7	NA	CAISESMQGGNEQYF	TGTGCCATCAGTGAGTCGATGCAGGGGGGCAACGAGCAGTACTTC
NA	TRBV19	TRBJ1-2	once	CASSIAGGRSGYTF	TGTGCCAGTAGCATCGCGGGGGGACGGAGCGGCTACACCTTC
TRBD2	TRBV5-1	TRBJ2-1	NA	CASSAITSGGHNEQFF	TGCGCCAGCAGCGCGATCACTAGCGGGGGTCACAATGAGCAGTTCTTC
NA	TRBV7-7	TRBJ2-3	NA	CASSQGGAADTQYF	TGTGCTAGCAGCCAAGGCGGGGCGGCAGATACGCAGTATTTT
NA	TRBV5-1	TRBJ2-1	few	CASSSPPGQGGGGVSEQFF	TGCGCCAGCAGCTCACCTCCGGGACAGGGAGGCGGGGGGGTCTCGGAGCAGTTCTTC
NA	TRBV7-9	TRBJ1-2	NA	CASSSGTSLYGYTF	TGTGCCAGCAGCTCCGGGACATCCCTCTATGGCTACACCTTC
NA	TRBV6-1	TRBJ1-1	NA	CASSGGPANTEAFF	TGTGCCAGCAGTGGAGGGCCAGCGAACACTGAAGCTTTCTTT
TRBD1	TRBV5-4	TRBJ2-4	NA	CASSSGQGKNIQYF	TGTGCCAGCAGCAGTGGACAGGGTAAAAACATTCAGTACTTC
NA	TRBV30	TRBJ2-2	NA	CAWSGGTYTGELFF	TGTGCCTGGAGTGGGGGGACATACACCGGGGAGCTGTTTTTT
TRBD1	TRBV6-1	TRBJ2-7	once	CASSVGQWSYEQYF	TGTGCCAGCAGTGTGGGACAGTGGTCCTACGAGCAGTACTTC
TRBD2	TRBV4-1	TRBJ2-2	NA	CASSFTGYKRTSGVSGELFF	TGCGCCAGCAGCTTCACCGGATACAAAAGGACTAGCGGGGTCTCCGGGGAGCTGTTTTTT